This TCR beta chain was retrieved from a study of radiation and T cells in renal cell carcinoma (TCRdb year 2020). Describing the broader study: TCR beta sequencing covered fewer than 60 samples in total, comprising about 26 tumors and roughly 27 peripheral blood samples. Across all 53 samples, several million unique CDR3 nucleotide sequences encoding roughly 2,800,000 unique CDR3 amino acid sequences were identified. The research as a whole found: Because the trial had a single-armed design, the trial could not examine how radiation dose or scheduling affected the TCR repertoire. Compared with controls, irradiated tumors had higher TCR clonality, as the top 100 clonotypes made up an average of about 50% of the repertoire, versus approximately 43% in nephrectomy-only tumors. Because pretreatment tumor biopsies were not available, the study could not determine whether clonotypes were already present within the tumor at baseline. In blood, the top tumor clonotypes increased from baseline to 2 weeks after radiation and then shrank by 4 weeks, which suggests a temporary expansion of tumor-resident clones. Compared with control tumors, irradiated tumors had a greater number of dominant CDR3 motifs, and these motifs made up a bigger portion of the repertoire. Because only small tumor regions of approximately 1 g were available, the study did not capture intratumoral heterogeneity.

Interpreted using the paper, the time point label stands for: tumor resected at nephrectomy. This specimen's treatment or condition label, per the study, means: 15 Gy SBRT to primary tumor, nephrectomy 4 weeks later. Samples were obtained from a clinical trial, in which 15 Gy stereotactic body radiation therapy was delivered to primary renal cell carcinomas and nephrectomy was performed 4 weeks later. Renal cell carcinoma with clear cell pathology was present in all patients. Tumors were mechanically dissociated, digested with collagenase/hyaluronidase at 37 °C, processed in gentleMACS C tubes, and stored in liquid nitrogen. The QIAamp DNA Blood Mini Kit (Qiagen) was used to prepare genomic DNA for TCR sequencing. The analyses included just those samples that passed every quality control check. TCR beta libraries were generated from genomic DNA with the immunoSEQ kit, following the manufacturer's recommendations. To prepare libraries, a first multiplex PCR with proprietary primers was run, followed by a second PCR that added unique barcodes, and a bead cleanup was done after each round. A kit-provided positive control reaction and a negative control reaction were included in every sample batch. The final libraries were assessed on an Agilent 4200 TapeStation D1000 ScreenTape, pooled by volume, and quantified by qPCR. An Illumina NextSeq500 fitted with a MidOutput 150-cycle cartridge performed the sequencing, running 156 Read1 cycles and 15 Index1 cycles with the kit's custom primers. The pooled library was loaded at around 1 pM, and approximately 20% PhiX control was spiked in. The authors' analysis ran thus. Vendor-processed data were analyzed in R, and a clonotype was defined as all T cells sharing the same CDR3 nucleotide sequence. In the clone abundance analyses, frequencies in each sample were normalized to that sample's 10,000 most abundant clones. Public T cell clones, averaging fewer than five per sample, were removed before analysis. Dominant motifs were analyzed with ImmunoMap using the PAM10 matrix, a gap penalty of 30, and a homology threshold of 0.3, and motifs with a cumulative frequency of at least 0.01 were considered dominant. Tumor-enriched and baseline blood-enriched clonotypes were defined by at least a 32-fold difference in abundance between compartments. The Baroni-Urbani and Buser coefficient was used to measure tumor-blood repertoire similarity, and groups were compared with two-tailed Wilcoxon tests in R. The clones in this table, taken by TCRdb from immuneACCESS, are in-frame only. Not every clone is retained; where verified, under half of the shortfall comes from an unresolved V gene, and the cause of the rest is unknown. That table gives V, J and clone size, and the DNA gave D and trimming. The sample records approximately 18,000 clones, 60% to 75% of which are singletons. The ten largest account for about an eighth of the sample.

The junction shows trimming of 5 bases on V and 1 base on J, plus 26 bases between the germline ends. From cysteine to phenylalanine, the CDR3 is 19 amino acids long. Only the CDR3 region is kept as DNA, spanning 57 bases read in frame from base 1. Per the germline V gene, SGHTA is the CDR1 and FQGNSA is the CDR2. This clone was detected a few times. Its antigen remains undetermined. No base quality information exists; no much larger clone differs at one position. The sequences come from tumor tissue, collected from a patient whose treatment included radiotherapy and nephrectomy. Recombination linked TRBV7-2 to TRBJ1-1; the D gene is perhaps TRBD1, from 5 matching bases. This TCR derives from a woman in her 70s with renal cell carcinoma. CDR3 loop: CASSRRGLERGAGNTEAFF. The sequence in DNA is TGTGCCAGCAGCCGGCGAGGGCTGGAAAGGGGCGCAGGGAACACTGAAGCTTTCTTT. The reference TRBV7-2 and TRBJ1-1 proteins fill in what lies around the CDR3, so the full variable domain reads GAGVSQSPSNKVTEKGKDVELRCDPISGHTALYWYRQSLGQGLEFLIYFQGNSAPDKSGLPSDRFSAERTGGSVSTLTIQRTQQEDSAVYLCASSRRGLERGAGNTEAFFGQGTRLTVV.